This TCR beta chain originates from a study of cytomegalovirus exposure and HLA in healthy donors. Findings and caveats of the study: It was assumed in the presence/absence analyses that sequencing depth was roughly uniform across donors.

This CDR3 is built from 14 residues. Germline CDR1 reads MNHEY; CDR2 reads SMNVEV (reference sequence). With 2 bases clipped from V and 3 bases from J, the junction kept 4 bases outside the gene matches. Details on this clone: What it binds is unknown.

This PCR relied on a set of 60 Vbeta primers and 13 Jbeta primers. Some clones are missing from TCRdb's copy, which holds only in-frame ones; the method was immunoSEQ multiplex PCR. The sample lists tens of thousands of clones, 65% to 90% occurring once. The chain couples TRBV27 to TRBJ2-7; 7 bases line up with TRBD1. Material: PBMCs. This clonotype was obtained from a young man in good health and CMV-seronegative. The CDR3 protein is CASSLRDSGYEQYF. The CDR3 nucleotides read TGTGCCAGCAGTTTAAGGGACAGCGGCTACGAGCAGTACTTC.